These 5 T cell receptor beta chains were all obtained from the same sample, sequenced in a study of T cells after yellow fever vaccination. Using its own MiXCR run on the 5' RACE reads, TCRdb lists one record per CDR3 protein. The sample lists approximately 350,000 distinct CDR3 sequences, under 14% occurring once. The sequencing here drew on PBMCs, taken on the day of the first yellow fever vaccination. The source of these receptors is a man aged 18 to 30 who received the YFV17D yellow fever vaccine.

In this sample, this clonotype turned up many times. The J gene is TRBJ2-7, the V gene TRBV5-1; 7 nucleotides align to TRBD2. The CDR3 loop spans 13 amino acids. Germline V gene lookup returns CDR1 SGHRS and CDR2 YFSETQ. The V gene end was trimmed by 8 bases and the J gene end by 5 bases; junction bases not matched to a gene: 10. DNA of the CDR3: TGCGCCAGTCAGCTTGGGGAGGGCCACGAGCAGTACTTC. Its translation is CASQLGEGHEQYF.

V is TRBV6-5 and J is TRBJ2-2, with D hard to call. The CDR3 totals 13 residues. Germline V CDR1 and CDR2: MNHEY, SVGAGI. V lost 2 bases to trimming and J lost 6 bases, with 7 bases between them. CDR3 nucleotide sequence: TGTGCCAGCAGTTACGGGCCCGCCGGGGAGCTGTTTTTT. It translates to CASSYGPAGELFF.

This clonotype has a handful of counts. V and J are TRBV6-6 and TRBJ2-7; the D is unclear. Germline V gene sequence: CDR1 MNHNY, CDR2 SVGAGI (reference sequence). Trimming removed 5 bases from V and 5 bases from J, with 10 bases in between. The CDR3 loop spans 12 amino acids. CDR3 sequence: CASSRTVDEQYF. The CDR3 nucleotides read TGTGCCAGCAGTAGAACCGTCGACGAGCAGTACTTC.

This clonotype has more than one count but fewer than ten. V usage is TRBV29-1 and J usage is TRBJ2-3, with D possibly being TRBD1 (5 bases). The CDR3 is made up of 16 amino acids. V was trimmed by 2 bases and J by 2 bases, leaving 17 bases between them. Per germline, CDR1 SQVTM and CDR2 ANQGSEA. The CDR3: CSVELHVQTATDTQYF. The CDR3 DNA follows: TGCAGCGTTGAACTCCATGTGCAGACAGCCACAGATACGCAGTATTTT.

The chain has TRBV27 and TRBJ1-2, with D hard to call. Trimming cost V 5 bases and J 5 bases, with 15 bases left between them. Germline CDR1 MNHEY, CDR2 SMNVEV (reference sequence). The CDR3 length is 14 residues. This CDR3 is CASSPTRTGYGYTF. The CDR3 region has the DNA TGTGCCAGCAGTCCCACCAGGACTGGTTATGGCTACACCTTC.